This T cell receptor beta chain emerged from a study of Graves' ophthalmopathy and Graves' hyperthyroidism. RNA transcripts yielded amplified TCR beta CDR3 regions. First-round RT-PCR with HTBI primers preceded a second-round multiplex PCR. TCRdb independently ran MiXCR on the multiplex PCR reads; one entry per CDR3 protein. Here the sample spans about 370,000 distinct CDR3 sequences, roughly a sixth being singletons. In the case of this clonotype: Antigen unknown.

CDR1 and CDR2 (germline): MNHNS, SASEGT. V was trimmed by 5 bases and J by 1 base, leaving 17 bases between them. The length of the CDR3 is 16 residues. Study-wide points: The blood repertoire also included most expanded thyroid clonotypes above 0.001 frequency.

The sequence was obtained from an adult woman with stable Graves' hyperthyroidism. Sequencing input: peripheral blood. The genes are TRBV6-1 and TRBJ2-5; D is undetermined. CDR3 sequence (DNA): TGTGCCAGCAGTCGAAAACCAGGACGGTTCCAAGAGACCCAGTACTTC. Translation: CASSRKPGRFQETQYF.